The 10 T cell receptor beta chains below all came from one sample that was sequenced in a study of T cells after yellow fever vaccination. TCRdb itself ran the 5' RACE reads through MiXCR, one entry per CDR3 protein. The sample contains 100,000 to 150,000 distinct CDR3 sequences, 7.5% to 10% of which appear only once. This material consisted of CD8+ T cells sorted from PBMCs, taken on the day of the yellow fever booster vaccination. Receptors originate from a man younger than 35 who received the YFV17D yellow fever vaccine.

In its sample, this clonotype was seen a few times. The V gene is TRBV9, the J gene TRBJ2-5; 12 bases align to TRBD1. The length of the CDR3 is 16 residues. Germline V gene data show CDR1 as SGDLS and CDR2 as YYNGEE. J was trimmed by 4 bases and V by 3 bases; bases with no gene match: 7. As DNA, the CDR3 is TGTGCCAGCAGCGCGGGGGACAGGGGGCAGTTAGAGACCCAGTACTTC. The encoded protein is CASSAGDRGQLETQYF. The full variable domain, in which reference TRBV9 and TRBJ2-5 provide the parts outside the CDR3, is DSGVTQTPKHLITATGQRVTLRCSPRSGDLSVYWYQQSLDQGLQFLIQYYNGEERAKGNILERFSAQQFPDLHSELNLSSLELGDSALYFCASSAGDRGQLETQYFGPGTRLLVL.

V gene TRBV6-2 or TRBV6-3 combines with J gene TRBJ2-7; the match to TRBD1 covers 7 bases. V gave up 2 bases and J gave up 4 bases; unmatched junction bases: 2. Germline CDR1 and CDR2: MNHEY and SVGEGT. This CDR3 spans 13 amino acids. Here the CDR3 DNA reads TGTGCCAGCAGTTACGCCAGGGGGTACGAGCAGTACGTC. This codes for CASSYARGYEQYV.

The gene calls are TRBV7-2 and TRBJ2-5; 11 positions agree with TRBD2. The trim removed 5 bases at V and 7 bases at J, leaving 12 bases unmatched. Per the germline V gene, CDR1 is SGHTA and CDR2 is FQGNSA. This CDR3 region has 16 residues. CDR3 coding DNA: TGTGCCAGCAGCCGGACTAGCGGGCCCCAGCGACGGACCCAGTACTTC. As protein: CASSRTSGPQRRTQYF.

This clonotype appeared a few times. The chain joins TRBV4-3 to TRBJ2-3; 9 nucleotides agree with TRBD1. V lost 3 bases and J lost 5; bases outside the gene matches: 9. CDR3 length: 16 residues. CDR1 is LGHNA, CDR2 YSLEER, per germline. The DNA of the CDR3 is TGCGCCAGCAGCCATGCTCCGGGACAGGGTGAAGATACGCAGTATTTT. This gives the protein CASSHAPGQGEDTQYF.

This clonotype has just a few counts. The V call is TRBV7-8, the J call TRBJ2-1; D is possibly TRBD1 or TRBD2 (5 bases each). Trimming pared 8 bases from V and 10 bases from J, leaving 15 bases between. This CDR3 contains 12 residues. Germline V gives CDR1 SGHVS, CDR2 FQNEAQ. For the CDR3, the DNA is TGTGCCAGCGGGCAGGGAGCTGGGGAGCAGTTCTTC. This sequence encodes CASGQGAGEQFF.

This clonotype has a count of ten or more. The J gene is TRBJ2-3, the V gene TRBV5-4; TRBD1 or TRBD2 may be the D gene (5 bases each). The ends were cut back, 4 bases at V and 5 bases at J, with 14 bases in the middle. Per the germline V gene, CDR1 is SGHNT and CDR2 is YYREEE (reference sequence). This CDR3 comprises 14 residues. CDR3 protein: CASSPMGVEDTQYF. The CDR3 DNA reads as TGTGCCAGCAGCCCCATGGGGGTCGAAGATACGCAGTATTTT.

The J gene is TRBJ2-1, the V gene TRBV6-5; 9 bases map to TRBD1. With V trimmed by 0 bases and J by 6 bases, 3 bases remained unmatched. The CDR3 spans 15 residues. CDR1 MNHEY and CDR2 SVGAGI come from the germline V gene. In DNA, the CDR3 is TGTGCCAGCAGTTACTCGTCGGGACAGGGCAATGAGCAGTTCTTC. Protein sequence: CASSYSSGQGNEQFF.

This clonotype was counted only a few times. This rearrangement joins TRBV7-3 to TRBJ2-2; TRBD2 aligns across 8 bases. The CDR3 totals 16 residues. Germline-derived CDR1 and CDR2 are SGHTA and FQGTGA. V was pared by 6 bases and J by 5 bases, with 11 bases of the junction left unmatched. CDR3: CASRESGTSFTGELFF. In nucleotides, the CDR3 is TGTGCCAGCAGGGAGTCCGGGACTAGTTTTACCGGGGAGCTGTTTTTT.

The rearrangement joins TRBV11-2 to TRBJ2-5; no definite D call. This CDR3 region has 13 residues. Germline V gives CDR1 SGHAT, CDR2 FQNNGV. Trimming stripped 1 base from V and 5 bases from J, with 8 bases between. The CDR3 here is CASSLVLAETQYF. Written as DNA, the CDR3 is TGTGCCAGCAGCTTAGTTCTTGCCGAGACCCAGTACTTC.

This clonotype turned up a few times. The V and J genes are TRBV9 and TRBJ2-7; perhaps TRBD2 as D (6 bases). V lost 4 bases, J lost 0 bases, and 14 bases lay in between. Germline assignment: CDR1 SGDLS and CDR2 YYNGEE. This CDR3 spans 15 amino acids. CDR3 in DNA: TGTGCCAGCAGCCCCGGGACGGGACTCTCCTACGAGCAGTACTTC. Amino acids: CASSPGTGLSYEQYF.